Below are 5 T cell receptor beta chains sequenced from a single sample in a study of CD8 T cells in ankylosing spondylitis. TCRdb recomputed calls from the 5' RACE reads with MiXCR, one row per CDR3 protein. The table has 290,000 or so distinct CDR3 sequences, around 21% seen once. What was sequenced was blood, either unsorted or a sorted T cell fraction (not recorded which). Receptors originate from a female donor with ankylosing spondylitis or in good health (not recorded which).

This clonotype has more than one count but fewer than ten. The V and J genes are TRBV6-1 and TRBJ2-1; 9 nucleotides agree with TRBD2. The CDR3 extends over 15 amino acids. In germline, CDR1 is MNHNS, CDR2 SASEGT. The V gene end was trimmed by 6 bases and the J gene end by 5 bases; junction bases not matched to a gene: 8. The CDR3 is CASRRSGRRDNEQFF. The CDR3 region has the DNA TGTGCCAGCAGGAGGAGCGGGAGGCGGGACAATGAGCAGTTCTTC.

In this sample, this clonotype turned up a few times. The chain uses TRBV7-9 and TRBJ2-1; D is ambiguous. The CDR3 sequence is 16 residues long. Germline loops: CDR1 SEHNR, CDR2 FQNEAQ (reference sequence). V was cut by 4 bases and J by 7 bases, with 20 bases left in between. In DNA form, the CDR3 reads TGTGCCAGCAGCTCCCAGAATTATGGATCCTTGAATGAGCAGTTCTTC. This encodes CASSSQNYGSLNEQFF.

The chain links TRBV29-1 to TRBJ1-1; D unresolved. The CDR3 runs 13 residues. The ends were cut back, 4 bases at V and 0 bases at J, with 9 bases in the middle. Looked up from germline, CDR1 is SQVTM and CDR2 is ANQGSEA. CDR3 protein: CSVVRQLNTEAFF. As DNA, the CDR3 is TGCAGCGTTGTTCGGCAATTGAACACTGAAGCTTTCTTT.

The rearrangement links TRBV19 to TRBJ2-7; TRBD1 might be the D (6 bases). Germline CDR1 is LNHDA and CDR2 is SQIVND (reference sequence). Deletions cut 4 bases from V and 1 base from J, with 14 bases between. This CDR3 spans 15 amino acids. CDR3 sequence: CASSTAYRASYEQYF. DNA for the CDR3: TGTGCCAGTAGTACCGCATACAGGGCGTCCTACGAGCAGTACTTC.

The CDR3: CASSLGQATEAEDTQYF. CDR3 in DNA: TGTGCCAGCAGCCTAGGGCAGGCAACCGAAGCCGAAGATACGCAGTATTTT. The chain couples TRBV7-9 to TRBJ2-3; D ambiguous. CDR3 length: 17 residues. CDR1 is SEHNR, CDR2 FQNEAQ, per germline (reference sequence). V gave up 5 bases and J gave up 5 bases, with 23 bases separating them.